This T cell receptor beta chain comes out of a study of blood T cell repertoires in COVID-19. On the study more broadly: Sites across the United States, Italy and Spain contributed samples from acute and convalescent COVID-19.

The CDR3 totals 14 residues. The V and J ends lost 5 bases and 5 bases respectively, with 13 bases between them. The germline V gene encodes CDR1 SGHTA and CDR2 FQGNSA. Generated by immunoSEQ multiplex PCR, the TCRdb table keeps only in-frame clones and is missing some. Of tens of thousands of clones listed, 75% to 80% are singletons. Recruited during active infection, patients (from Seattle) were subsequently followed longitudinally. Sequences were obtained from peripheral blood. This sequence originates from a man in his 70s with COVID-19, enrolled during active disease. The chain has TRBV7-2 and TRBJ2-1; perhaps TRBD2 as D (5 bases). Written as DNA, the CDR3 is TGTGCCAGCAGCCCCGAGGGTTCGCACAATGAGCAGTTCTTC. This sequence encodes CASSPEGSHNEQFF.